The 25 T cell receptor beta chains reported below all come from one sample, sequenced in a study of blood T cell repertoires in COVID-19 (TCRdb year 2020). The library was prepared using the immunoSEQ multiplex PCR assay. TCRdb holds this immuneACCESS table with in-frame rearrangements only. Some clones are missing; in checked studies, unresolved V genes explain under half, and the rest has no known cause. Within this sample are approximately 140,000 clones, with around nine tenths of them counted one time only. Under 12% of the sample is taken by the ten largest. The specimen was peripheral blood. Receptors were obtained from a man aged 45-65 years with active or convalescent COVID-19.

This rearrangement joins TRBV30 to TRBJ2-1, with 9 bases aligning to TRBD1. Germline trimming cut 5 bases from V and 4 bases from J; bases unmatched to any gene: 3. There are 13 residues in the CDR3. The germline CDR1 and CDR2 sequences are GTSNPN and SVGIG (reference sequence). The chain's CDR3 is CAWGTGRYNEQFF. CDR3 DNA: TGTGCCTGGGGGACAGGGCGGTACAATGAGCAGTTCTTC.

The J gene is TRBJ2-7, the V gene TRBV18; no reliable D call. Trimming removed 3 bases at V and 2 bases at J, with 5 bases between. The germline V gene encodes CDR1 KGHSH and CDR2 LQKENI. The CDR3 extends over 12 amino acids. The CDR3 DNA is TGTGCCAGCTCACCCGAGGCCTACGAGCAGTACTTC. Protein: CASSPEAYEQYF.

V usage is TRBV5-8 and J usage is TRBJ2-7; the D gene is possibly TRBD1 (5 bases). V shed 4 bases and J shed 5 bases, with 19 bases lying between them. Germline assignment: CDR1 SGHTS and CDR2 YDEGEE. The CDR3 loop spans 15 amino acids. Written as DNA, the CDR3 is TGTGCCAGCAGCGTAGGGGATTTTCGTTTCAACGAGCAGTACTTC. Amino acid sequence: CASSVGDFRFNEQYF. The full variable domain, with the rest looked up from reference TRBV5-8 and TRBJ2-7, is EAGVTQSPTHLIKTRGQQATLRCSPISGHTSVYWYQQALGLGLQFLLWYDEGEERNRGNFPPRFSGRQFPNYSSELNVNALELEDSALYLCASSVGDFRFNEQYFGPGTRLTVT.

The chain combines TRBV28 with TRBJ1-3; no definite D call. Deletions cut 6 bases from V and 0 bases from J, with 9 bases between. Germline values: CDR1 MDHEN, CDR2 SYDVKM. The CDR3 extends over 14 amino acids. The CDR3 DNA reads as TGTGCCAGCAGAGTCACTTACTCTGGAAACACCATATATTTT. It is translated as CASRVTYSGNTIYF. Looking up the rest from reference TRBV28 and TRBJ1-3 gives the full variable domain: DVKVTQSSRYLVKRTGEKVFLECVQDMDHENMFWYRQDPGLGLRLIYFSYDVKMKEKGDIPEGYSVSREKKERFSLILESASTNQTSMYLCASRVTYSGNTIYFGEGSWLTVV.

The chain employs TRBV7-6 and TRBJ1-1; D not certain. CDR3 length: 14 residues. CDR1 is SGHVS, CDR2 FNYEAQ, per germline. V lost 1 base, J lost 4 bases, and 10 bases lay in between. The CDR3 bases are TGTGCCAGCAGCTTAGATCTAGGCGGCACTGAAGCTTTCTTT. Translating it yields CASSLDLGGTEAFF.

The gene calls are TRBV3-1 (or the pseudogene TRBV3-2) and TRBJ1-6, with D hard to call. V shed 1 base and J shed 7 bases, with 8 bases lying between them. This CDR3 region has 14 residues. Germline CDR1 reads LGHDT; CDR2 reads YNNKEL (reference sequence). The CDR3 here is CASSQGRANSPLHF. Here the CDR3 DNA reads TGTGCCAGCAGCCAAGGGAGGGCCAATTCACCCCTCCACTTT.

This clone has only a few counts. The chain is built from TRBV4-1 and TRBJ2-1, with TRBD2 matching 13 bases. V was clipped by 3 bases and J by 9 bases; unmatched bases: 5. The germline V gene has CDR1 MGHRA and CDR2 YSYEKL. The CDR3 sequence is 15 residues long. CDR3: CASSQSRTSGGEQFF. The CDR3 DNA reads as TGCGCCAGCAGCCAGTCCCGGACTAGCGGGGGTGAGCAGTTCTTC.

In its sample, this clone was seen a few times. CDR3 DNA: TGCAGCGGCAATAGGGGGAACGGGAGGAATGAGCAGTTCTTC. It is translated as CSGNRGNGRNEQFF. This chain uses TRBV29-1 with TRBJ2-1, with D tentatively TRBD2 (7 bases). This CDR3 has 14 residues. In germline, CDR1 is SQVTM, CDR2 ANQGSEA. V was trimmed by 7 bases and J by 7 bases, leaving 20 bases between them.

The gene calls are TRBV6-2 or TRBV6-3 and TRBJ2-6, with D maybe TRBD1 (6 bases). Germline CDR1 and CDR2: MNHEY and SVGEGT. The CDR3 contains 14 residues. Trimming cost V 5 bases and J 4 bases, with 9 bases left between them. The DNA for the CDR3 is TGTGCCAGCAGTAGGGGGTCCGGGGCCAACGTCCTGACTTTC. It specifies CASSRGSGANVLTF.

This chain links TRBV18 with TRBJ2-2; possibly TRBD1 for D (5 bases). Trimming took 4 bases from V and 11 from J, leaving 11 bases between them. This CDR3 has 12 amino acids. Germline V gives CDR1 KGHSH, CDR2 LQKENI. The CDR3 spells CASSQMQGELFF. The CDR3 DNA follows: TGTGCCAGCTCACAAATGCAGGGTGAGCTGTTTTTT.

This chain uses TRBV28 with TRBJ1-1; unclear D gene. Germline V gene sequence: CDR1 MDHEN, CDR2 SYDVKM. This CDR3 has 13 residues. V dropped 3 bases and J dropped 0 bases, with 5 bases sitting between them. CDR3 DNA: TGTGCCAGCAGTTTGAACATGAACACTGAAGCTTTCTTT. Its protein is CASSLNMNTEAFF.

V and J are TRBV6-2 or TRBV6-3 and TRBJ2-7, with TRBD1 matching over 9 bases. Germline V gives CDR1 MNHEY, CDR2 SVGEGT. The CDR3 sequence is 16 residues long. Germline trimming cut 4 bases from V and 4 bases from J; bases unmatched to any gene: 11. CDR3 amino acids: CASSLRPGQGKYEQYF. CDR3 in DNA: TGTGCCAGCAGTTTGAGGCCGGGACAGGGCAAATACGAGCAGTACTTC.

The chain recombines TRBV10-1 with TRBJ2-3; 8 nucleotides line up with TRBD2. V gave up 0 bases and J gave up 6 bases; unmatched junction bases: 14. The germline gives CDR1 WNHNN, CDR2 SYGVQD (reference sequence). The CDR3 extends over 18 amino acids. The CDR3 region has the DNA TGCGCCAGCAGTGAGTCGTCTAGCGGGTACCCCACCGGTGATACGCAGTATTTT. Amino acids: CASSESSSGYPTGDTQYF.

This clone appeared once. The V call is TRBV29-1, the J call TRBJ1-1; D unclear. There are 14 residues in the CDR3. CDR1 is SQVTM, CDR2 ANQGSEA, per germline. V was shortened by 6 bases and J by 3 bases, with 17 bases between the two germline ends. For the CDR3, the DNA is TGCAGCGTAGAGGCCCTTCTACGGGACACTGAAGCTTTCTTT. Translated, it gives CSVEALLRDTEAFF.

The chain links TRBV19 to TRBJ2-5, with a tentative D call TRBD1 (6 bases). V lost 4 bases, J lost 6 bases, and 18 bases lay in between. The V gene's germline CDR1 is LNHDA and CDR2 SQIVND (reference sequence). The CDR3 loop spans 15 amino acids. CDR3 loop: CASSKPAQGRQTQYF. CDR3 nucleotide sequence: TGTGCCAGTAGTAAGCCGGCACAGGGTCGGCAGACCCAGTACTTC.

The chain employs TRBV6-2 or TRBV6-3 and TRBJ1-5; 7 bases fit TRBD1. The CDR3 runs to 15 residues. The germline V gene encodes CDR1 MNHEY and CDR2 SVGEGT. With V trimmed by 2 bases and J by 6 bases, 7 bases remained unmatched. The CDR3 sequence is CASSYHDRALQPQHF. CDR3 coding DNA: TGTGCCAGCAGTTACCACGACAGGGCCCTTCAGCCCCAGCATTTT.

The chain links TRBV6-5 to TRBJ2-3, with a tentative D call TRBD1 (5 bases). Germline CDR1 is MNHEY and CDR2 is SVGAGI. CDR3 length equals 13 residues. Trimming pared 0 bases from V and 10 bases from J, leaving 11 bases between. In DNA form, the CDR3 reads TGTGCCAGCAGTTACTCGGCCCAGGGCCCGCAGTATTTT. It is translated as CASSYSAQGPQYF.

This chain links TRBV4-1 with TRBJ1-5, with D possibly matching TRBD1 (5 bases). The length of the CDR3 is 16 residues. V shed 4 bases and J shed 3 bases, with 16 bases lying between them. Germline-derived CDR1 and CDR2 are MGHRA and YSYEKL. The CDR3 region has the DNA TGCGCCAGCAGCCGAGAACCCAGGGTTTACAATCAGCCCCAGCATTTT. This codes for CASSREPRVYNQPQHF.

The V and J genes are TRBV2 and TRBJ2-5; 13 bases line up with TRBD2. The CDR3 spans 16 residues. In germline, CDR1 is SNHLY, CDR2 FYNNEI. With V trimmed by 6 bases and J by 1 base, 5 bases remained unmatched. The CDR3 loop is CASSPRTSGGQETQYF. Here the CDR3 DNA reads TGTGCCAGCAGCCCGAGGACTAGCGGGGGCCAAGAGACCCAGTACTTC.

The chain joins TRBV2 to TRBJ1-4; 9 bases match TRBD1. Germline CDR1 SNHLY, CDR2 FYNNEI. There are 14 residues in the CDR3. V was pared by 5 bases and J by 5 bases, with 3 bases of the junction left unmatched. The CDR3 nucleotides read TGTGCCAGCAGTAAGGACAGGGGCAATGAAAAACTGTTTTTT. Its translation: CASSKDRGNEKLFF.

The chain couples TRBV25-1 to TRBJ1-6, with D possibly TRBD1 on 5 matching bases. This CDR3 is 16 amino acids long. The V gene's germline CDR1 is MGHDK and CDR2 SYGVNS. V was trimmed by 4 bases and J by 0 bases, leaving 10 bases between them. In DNA form, the CDR3 reads TGTGCCAGCAGTGGCCTGGGGGGCTCCTATAATTCACCCCTCCACTTT. Encoded protein: CASSGLGGSYNSPLHF.

The rearrangement links TRBV7-9 to TRBJ1-5; 10 bases align to TRBD1. The CDR3 contains 14 residues. Trimming took 6 bases from V and 8 from J; bases not matched to a gene: 7. Germline V gene lookup returns CDR1 SEHNR and CDR2 FQNEAQ (reference sequence). The CDR3 is CASRGTGEWEPQHF. The CDR3 DNA sequence: TGTGCCAGCAGGGGGACAGGGGAATGGGAGCCCCAGCATTTT.

The chain combines TRBV7-6 with TRBJ1-3; D possibly corresponds to TRBD1 (5 bases). From germline, CDR1 is SGHVS and CDR2 FNYEAQ. Trimming left V 6 bases short and J 0 bases short, with 18 bases between. This CDR3 region has 17 residues. In DNA form, the CDR3 reads TGTGCCAGCAGGCCCCTGGCAGGGCCAAGCTCTGGAAACACCATATATTTT. As protein: CASRPLAGPSSGNTIYF.

This chain connects TRBV28 to TRBJ1-2, with TRBD1 identical over 7 bases. From germline, CDR1 is MDHEN and CDR2 SYDVKM. With 3 bases clipped from V and 13 bases from J, the junction kept 8 bases outside the gene matches. CDR3 length: 12 amino acids. The CDR3: CASSLRGSGGTF. The CDR3 bases are TGTGCCAGCAGTTTGAGGGGATCAGGGGGCACCTTC.

The gene calls are TRBV19 and TRBJ2-2; no reliable D call. The V end was cut by 5 bases, the J end by 4 bases, with 17 bases between. The germline gives CDR1 LNHDA, CDR2 SQIVND (reference sequence). This CDR3 contains 16 residues. The chain's CDR3 is CASSVQASPFTGELFF. The CDR3 coding sequence is TGTGCCAGTAGTGTTCAGGCGTCTCCCTTCACCGGGGAGCTGTTTTTT. The full variable domain, in which reference TRBV19 and TRBJ2-2 provide the parts outside the CDR3, is DGGITQSPKYLFRKEGQNVTLSCEQNLNHDAMYWYRQDPGQGLRLIYYSQIVNDFQKGDIAEGYSVSREKKESFPLTVTSAQKNPTAFYLCASSVQASPFTGELFFGEGSRLTVL.